Shown below are 30 T cell receptor beta chains from a single sample sequenced in a study of molecular identifiers for immune sequencing clone quantification. Using its own MiXCR run on the PCR reads, TCRdb lists one record per CDR3 protein. The sample gives roughly 320,000 distinct CDR3 sequences, roughly a quarter of which show up once; around 0.76% is in the top ten. Sequences were obtained from naive CD8+ T cells from blood, with Jurkat cell RNA spiked in. Documented subset: FACS-sorted CD8+CD4-CCR7+CD45RA+ naive T cells. The source is a human donor in good health. Some libraries in this study had Jurkat cell RNA spiked in.

This clonotype was seen repeatedly, ten times or more. The chain couples TRBV7-9 to TRBJ2-3; D gene unclear. This CDR3 has 14 amino acids. The germline CDR1 and CDR2 sequences are SEHNR and FQNEAQ (reference sequence). Trimming removed 2 bases at V and 4 bases at J, with 10 bases between. The CDR3 sequence is CASSLTGLPDTQYF. The CDR3 DNA follows: TGTGCCAGCAGCTTAACTGGGCTGCCAGATACGCAGTATTTT.

V and J are TRBV11-2 and TRBJ1-6; D is undetermined. Per germline, CDR1 SGHAT and CDR2 FQNNGV. Trimming took 3 bases from V and 0 from J, leaving 12 bases between them. This CDR3 spans 17 amino acids. CDR3 protein: CASSFAPSVSYNSPLHF. The DNA of the CDR3 is TGTGCCAGCAGCTTCGCACCCTCTGTCTCCTATAATTCACCCCTCCACTTT.

The table lists this clonotype with many counts. This chain uses TRBV5-1 with TRBJ2-7; 7 bases fit TRBD1. The CDR3 has 15 amino acids. J lost 2 bases, V lost 2 bases, and 7 bases had no gene match. Germline loops: CDR1 SGHRS, CDR2 YFSETQ. The CDR3 DNA reads TGCGCCAGCAGCTTATCGACAGGGCCACCCTACGAGCAGTACTTC. Translation: CASSLSTGPPYEQYF. Full variable domain (remainder filled in from reference TRBV5-1 and TRBJ2-7): KAGVTQTPRYLIKTRGQQVTLSCSPISGHRSVSWYQQTPGQGLQFLFEYFSETQRNKGNFPGRFSGRQFSNSRSEMNVSTLELGDSALYLCASSLSTGPPYEQYFGPGTRLTVT.

This clonotype occurred once. V and J are TRBV27 and TRBJ2-3; 7 nucleotides agree with TRBD2. This CDR3 is 16 amino acids long. Germline loops: CDR1 MNHEY, CDR2 SMNVEV (reference sequence). The V gene end was trimmed by 0 bases and the J gene end by 5 bases; junction bases not matched to a gene: 8. This CDR3 is CASSLSQRGYIDTQYF. The CDR3 DNA reads as TGTGCCAGCAGTTTATCGCAGCGGGGCTACATAGATACGCAGTATTTT.

Concerning this clonotype itself: An end of the junction differs from the germline gene, which may be a read error. The J gene is TRBJ2-2, the V gene TRBV20-1; TRBD1 might be the D (5 bases). This CDR3 has 14 residues. CDR1 and CDR2 from the germline V gene are DFQATT and SNEGSKA (reference sequence). Here the CDR3 reads CSAKGRQNAGELFF. CDR3 sequence (DNA): TGCAGTGCTAAGGGCCGACAGAACGCCGGGGAGCTGTTTTTT.

This clonotype was seen a few times. The chain joins TRBV10-3 to TRBJ2-7, with 10 bases aligning to TRBD2. CDR1 is ENHRY, CDR2 SYGVKD, per germline. Trimming cost V 0 bases and J 2 bases; bases outside gene matches: 4. The CDR3 spans 16 residues. The CDR3 DNA reads as TGTGCCATCAGTGAGTCGGCTAGCGGGAGTACCTACGAGCAGTACTTC. It yields the protein CAISESASGSTYEQYF.

The chain joins TRBV19 to TRBJ2-2, with 9 nucleotides matching TRBD2. Germline V gene sequence: CDR1 LNHDA, CDR2 SQIVND (reference sequence). CDR3 length: 19 amino acids. V shed 4 bases, J shed 1 base, and the junction held 13 bases outside the gene matches. CDR3 nucleotide sequence: TGTGCCAGTAGTAGCCGCGCGGGGGGGCTGGTTCGGAACACCGGGGAGCTGTTTTTT. It specifies CASSSRAGGLVRNTGELFF.

On this clonotype itself: Just one base apart from a much larger clone, this may be a read error. This sequence joins TRBV6-5 and TRBJ1-1; 8 bases align to TRBD1. The junction had 10 bases not matched to a gene; V was cut back by 8 bases and J by 5 bases. This CDR3 region has 14 residues. Germline V gene data show CDR1 as MNHEY and CDR2 as SVGAGI. CDR3 region: CASSAGGEETEAFF. The CDR3 nucleotides are TGTGCCAGCTCAGCAGGGGGCGAAGAGACTGAAGCTTTCTTT.

A remark on this clonotype: This sequence may be a read error, since a much larger clone differs from it by one base. The J gene is TRBJ1-2, the V gene TRBV28, with D possibly matching TRBD1 (5 bases). Germline-derived CDR1 and CDR2 are MDHEN and SYDVKM. This CDR3 has 11 amino acids. V lost 8 bases, J lost 9 bases, and 13 bases lay in between. The CDR3 spells CASHGGFSYTF. For the CDR3, the DNA is TGTGCCAGCCACGGGGGATTTAGCTACACCTTC.

This chain joins TRBV4-3 and TRBJ2-6; D unclear. V lost 1 base, J lost 1 base, and 11 bases lay in between. Germline CDR1 is LGHNA and CDR2 is YSLEER. This CDR3 contains 17 residues. The DNA for the CDR3 is TGCGCCAGCAGCCAAGGACCAGTGCTTTCTGGGGCCAACGTCCTGACTTTC. Translated: CASSQGPVLSGANVLTF.

V gene TRBV7-8 combines with J gene TRBJ2-2; TRBD2 agrees at 7 bases. The CDR3 length is 14 residues. V was clipped by 10 bases and J by 5 bases; unmatched bases: 10. Germline CDR1 and CDR2: SGHVS and FQNEAQ. The DNA for the CDR3 is TGTGCCATCTTAGTGGGGGGGTTTACCGGGGAGCTGTTTTTT. Protein product: CAILVGGFTGELFF.

This clonotype was recorded at least ten times. This chain links TRBV6-2 or TRBV6-3 with TRBJ1-5; D uncertain. Per germline, CDR1 MNHEY and CDR2 SVGEGT. Deletions cut 7 bases from V and 2 bases from J, with 15 bases between. The CDR3 spans 15 residues. For the CDR3, the DNA is TGTGCCAGCACCAAAGACGCGCAGGGCAATCAGCCCCAGCATTTT. Amino acids: CASTKDAQGNQPQHF.

J is TRBJ1-1 and V is TRBV20-1; no clear D gene. This CDR3 region has 12 residues. From germline, CDR1 is DFQATT and CDR2 SNEGSKA (reference sequence). The germline V and J ends were trimmed by 2 bases and 5 bases, with 9 bases remaining between them. CDR3 amino acids: CSARYVGTEAFF. The CDR3 DNA follows: TGCAGTGCTAGATACGTGGGTACTGAAGCTTTCTTT.

Note on this clonotype: The conserved phenylalanine or tryptophan is not found at the CDR3 terminus, so this likely reflects a read error. This chain links TRBV28 with TRBJ2-4; 12 bases align to TRBD2. This CDR3 spans 17 amino acids. Per germline, CDR1 MDHEN and CDR2 SYDVKM. J was trimmed by 1 base and V by 2 bases; bases with no gene match: 3. CDR3: CASSLRTSGRAKNIQYI. The CDR3 DNA follows: TGTGCCAGCAGTTTACGAACTAGCGGGAGGGCCAAAAACATTCAGTACATC.

This clonotype was seen ten or more times. This sequence joins TRBV28 and TRBJ2-7; D is uncertain. Germline loops: CDR1 MDHEN, CDR2 SYDVKM. This CDR3 is 14 amino acids long. The V end lost 5 bases, the J end lost 0 bases, and 11 bases lay between the germline ends. In nucleotides, the CDR3 is TGTGCCAGCAGTCTCCCGGGTGTCTCCTACGAGCAGTACTTC. As protein: CASSLPGVSYEQYF.

This sequence joins TRBV28 and TRBJ2-7; either TRBD1 or TRBD2 may supply D (7 bases each). The germline CDR1 and CDR2 sequences are MDHEN and SYDVKM. V lost 2 bases and J 4 bases, leaving 18 bases between the germline ends. This CDR3 region has 16 residues. CDR3 sequence: CASSLRGRRGGYEQYF. CDR3 DNA: TGTGCCAGCAGTTTAAGGGGGCGCAGGGGAGGGTACGAGCAGTACTTC.

The sample holds many counts of this clonotype. The J gene is TRBJ2-3, the V gene TRBV4-3, with no clear D. The germline CDR1 and CDR2 sequences are LGHNA and YSLEER. V lost 0 bases to trimming and J lost 2 bases, with 9 bases between them. There are 15 residues in the CDR3. Here the CDR3 DNA reads TGCGCCAGCAGCCAAGATGAAAGACCCACAGATACGCAGTATTTT. Its translation: CASSQDERPTDTQYF.

As concerns this clonotype: Sequence at one end of the junction differs from germline and may be a read error. The chain links TRBV9 to TRBJ2-7; 10 positions match TRBD1. Germline CDR1 SGDLS, CDR2 YYNGEE. CDR3 length: 13 amino acids. CDR3 amino acids: CASSGGQGYEQHF. DNA of the CDR3: TGTGCCAGCAGCGGGGGACAGGGGTACGAGCAGCACTTC.

This clonotype was seen only a few times. This rearrangement joins TRBV6-6 to TRBJ2-7; tentative D call: TRBD1 (6 bases). Trimming pared 2 bases from V and 0 bases from J, leaving 14 bases between. Germline CDR1 MNHNY, CDR2 SVGAGI (reference sequence). The CDR3 has 16 residues. CDR3 sequence: CASSYPNRDNSYEQYF. CDR3 bases: TGTGCCAGCAGTTACCCGAACCGGGACAACTCCTACGAGCAGTACTTC.

The rearrangement joins TRBV6-6 to TRBJ2-7; D not certain. CDR1 is MNHNY and CDR2 is SVGAGI in the germline V gene (reference sequence). V was cut by 8 bases and J by 6 bases, with 8 bases left in between. The CDR3 contains 10 residues. The CDR3 reads CASLGSEQYF. The CDR3 region has the DNA TGTGCCAGCCTCGGTTCCGAGCAGTACTTC.

Ten or more counts support this clonotype. The chain carries TRBV28 and TRBJ1-5; D is perhaps TRBD1 (5 bases). CDR3 size: 14 residues. V dropped 4 bases and J dropped 6 bases, with 13 bases sitting between them. CDR1 is MDHEN and CDR2 is SYDVKM in the germline V gene. The DNA of the CDR3 is TGTGCCAGCAGTTCCCGGGGGGGTGGTCAGCCCCAGCATTTT. It specifies CASSSRGGGQPQHF.

This clonotype was seen more than once but under ten times. The CDR3 loop is CASSILAGGLDEQYF. Written as DNA, the CDR3 is TGTGCCAGTAGTATCTTAGCGGGAGGTTTGGACGAGCAGTACTTC. The V gene is TRBV19, the J gene TRBJ2-7; 10 nucleotides match TRBD2. V lost 3 bases to trimming and J lost 5 bases; unmatched junction nucleotides: 7. The CDR3 is 15 residues long. CDR1 and CDR2 from the germline V gene are LNHDA and SQIVND (reference sequence).

A few counts support this clonotype. The chain joins TRBV27 to TRBJ2-1, with D unresolved. Germline lookup yields CDR1 MNHEY and CDR2 SMNVEV (reference sequence). The CDR3 has 12 residues. V lost 3 bases to trimming and J lost 7 bases, with 7 bases between them. Here the CDR3 reads CASSFQHNEQFF. CDR3 DNA: TGTGCCAGCAGTTTTCAGCATAATGAGCAGTTCTTC.

This chain links TRBV12-3 or TRBV12-4 with TRBJ2-3; D not certain. CDR3 length: 15 amino acids. V was clipped by 3 bases and J by 0 bases, with 10 bases between them. The CDR3 here is CASSFGSFSTDTQYF. Here the CDR3 DNA reads TGTGCCAGCAGTTTTGGCTCCTTTAGCACAGATACGCAGTATTTT.

This clonotype was counted only a few times. The chain combines TRBV6-1 with TRBJ1-6; D gene uncertain. Germline lookup yields CDR1 MNHNS and CDR2 SASEGT. Trimming left V 7 bases short and J 0 bases short, with 10 bases between. CDR3 length: 15 amino acids. In nucleotides, the CDR3 is TGTGCCAGCACCCCCGGGGACTCCTATAATTCACCCCTCCACTTT. This translates into CASTPGDSYNSPLHF.

This clonotype appeared a few times. V usage is TRBV4-3 and J usage is TRBJ2-6, with unresolved D. V dropped 8 bases and J dropped 0 bases, with 11 bases sitting between them. Germline lookup yields CDR1 LGHNA and CDR2 YSLEER. The CDR3 has 15 residues. The CDR3 region has the DNA TGCGCCAGCGGCCCTGTGGTCTCTGGGGCCAACGTCCTGACTTTC. This translates into CASGPVVSGANVLTF.

This chain joins TRBV4-2 and TRBJ2-7, with 13 positions matching TRBD2. J gave up 6 bases and V 2 bases, and 7 bases lay outside the gene matches. The CDR3 contains 16 residues. Germline CDR1 reads LGHNA; CDR2 reads YNFKEQ. The CDR3 here is CASSQLSGTSGTEQYF. The CDR3 DNA sequence: TGTGCCAGCAGCCAACTCTCCGGGACTAGCGGGACCGAGCAGTACTTC.

This clonotype was seen many times. The chain uses TRBV20-1 and TRBJ2-3; no clear D gene. V was clipped by 5 bases and J by 2 bases, with 11 bases between them. CDR1 and CDR2 (germline): DFQATT, SNEGSKA (reference sequence). There are 13 residues in the CDR3. For the CDR3, the DNA is TGCAGTGCTCCATCCCGATCCACAGATACGCAGTATTTT. It specifies CSAPSRSTDTQYF.

Note on this clonotype: The junction shows a germline mismatch at one end, possibly a read error. This chain links TRBV3-1 with TRBJ2-4; either TRBD1 or TRBD2 may supply D (6 bases each). CDR1 and CDR2 (germline): LGHDT, YNNKEL (reference sequence). The CDR3 length is 15 residues. The CDR3 sequence is CASSQEQGRKSIQYF. The CDR3, as DNA: TGTGCCAGCAGCCAAGAGCAGGGGAGGAAAAGCATTCAGTACTTC.

This clonotype has a handful of counts. V usage is TRBV4-3 and J usage is TRBJ2-1; the match to TRBD2 covers 10 bases. Germline loops: CDR1 LGHNA, CDR2 YSLEER. With 1 base clipped from V and 7 bases from J, the junction kept 4 bases outside the gene matches. The CDR3 loop spans 15 amino acids. The CDR3 DNA reads as TGCGCCAGCAGCCAAGGGACTAGCGGAGTGAATGAGCAGTTCTTC. Translating gives CASSQGTSGVNEQFF.